This T cell receptor (beta chain) came from a study of T cell clonotyping in hematopoietic cell transplantation. CDR3 length: 14 residues. The ends were cut back, 5 bases at V and 1 base at J, with 12 bases in the middle. The germline gives CDR1 SGHRS, CDR2 YFSETQ. TCRdb's table, derived via immunoSEQ multiplex PCR, lists solely in-frame clones and lacks some. The repertoire includes some 40,000 clones, 94% of them detected once, and more than 0.7% sits in the top ten. Sequenced material: peripheral blood mononuclear cells. The sequence was obtained from a woman between 50 and 59 years old in good health. Some clones in this sample may be carry-over from other donors' samples. The chain joins TRBV5-1 to TRBJ2-5, with D maybe TRBD2 (5 bases). CDR3 protein: CASRPGLFQETQYF. DNA for the CDR3: TGCGCCAGCAGGCCGGGATTATTCCAAGAGACCCAGTACTTC.